The 14 T cell receptor beta chains below come from one sample, sequenced in a study of tumor and adjacent non-tumor tissue in lung cancer listed by TCRdb under 2018. The receptor library was made with multiplex PCR. Sequencing took place on an Illumina HiSeq 2500. TCRbeta libraries were built by three rounds of nested PCR using primers (Table S4), following protocols modified from ARM-PCR. TCRdb reanalyzed the raw reads on its own, using fastp at Q25 for trimming and MiXCR for clone calling, and kept in-frame beta chains. Entries that share a CDR3 protein sequence are merged under the most common genes and DNA. This sample has roughly 150,000 distinct CDR3 sequences in its table, and 66% of those were observed once. About 20% of the sample is in the top ten clones. Bulk unsorted tissue served as the source for RNA extraction, and RNA quality was assessed using a NanoDrop ND-1000 and an Agilent 2100.

Sequencing used lung tumor tissue. These receptors all stem from a man aged 55 to 70 with small cell lung cancer.

This clonotype has more than one count but fewer than ten. This may come from a read error, since a much larger clone is one base off. J is TRBJ2-1 and V is TRBV20-1; unclear D gene. This CDR3 has 12 residues. Germline CDR1 reads DFQATT; CDR2 reads SNEGSKA (reference sequence). CDR3 region: CSAREDGNGQFF. In DNA form, the CDR3 reads TGCAGTGCTAGAGAAGACGGCAATGGGCAGTTCTTC.

Comment on this clonotype: The CDR3 ends on some other residue instead of the conserved phenylalanine or tryptophan, so this is likely a read error. The V gene is TRBV12-3 or TRBV12-4, the J gene TRBJ1-5, with D tentatively TRBD1 (5 bases). The CDR3 runs 12 residues. For the CDR3, the DNA is TGTGCAAGCAGTTTCAGGGTTCAGCCCCAGCATTCT. Translating gives CASSFRVQPQHS.

On this clonotype: This sequence may be a read error, since a much larger clone differs from it by one base. The CDR3 protein is CASRRVSVQGQFF. For the CDR3, the DNA is TGTGCCAGCAGGAGGGTTTCGGTCCAAGGACAGTTCTTC. V is TRBV6-1 and J is TRBJ2-1; the D gene is possibly TRBD2 (5 bases). From germline, CDR1 is MNHNS and CDR2 SASEGT. The CDR3 contains 13 residues. Trimming removed 6 bases at V and 13 bases at J, with 19 bases between.

The chain combines TRBV20-1 with TRBJ1-2, with D possibly TRBD1 on 6 matching bases. In germline, CDR1 is DFQATT, CDR2 SNEGSKA (reference sequence). This CDR3 contains 14 residues. CDR3 region: CRADSGHRLEDYTF. The CDR3, as DNA: TGCAGGGCAGACTCGGGACACCGTTTGGAAGACTACACCTTC.

V is TRBV10-3 and J is TRBJ1-6, with unresolved D. Germline assignment: CDR1 ENHRY and CDR2 SYGVKD. This CDR3 contains 12 residues. V shed 7 bases and J shed 8 bases, with 9 bases lying between them. DNA of the CDR3: TGTGCCATCAACCAGACTGATTCACCCCTCCACTTT. This encodes CAINQTDSPLHF.

This clonotype was seen just once. This could be a read error, since a much larger clone is one nucleotide away. The gene calls are TRBV12-3 or TRBV12-4 and TRBJ2-1, with TRBD1 matching 9 bases. The CDR3 is 18 amino acids. CDR3 in amino acids: CASSTPPGQGSSYDEQFF. DNA of the CDR3: TGTGCCAGCAGTACCCCCCCGGGACAGGGAAGCTCCTACGATGAGCAGTTCTTC.

V and J are TRBV7-9 and TRBJ2-7, with D tentatively TRBD2 (5 bases). CDR1 SEHNR and CDR2 FQNEAQ come from the germline V gene (reference sequence). The CDR3 consists of 15 residues. V was cut by 8 bases and J by 1 base, with 18 bases left in between. CDR3: CASWGVGSPSYEQYF. The CDR3 bases are TGTGCCAGCTGGGGAGTGGGCTCACCTTCCTACGAGCAGTACTTC.

As concerns this clonotype: The conserved closing phenylalanine or tryptophan is absent in this CDR3, likely reflecting a read error. The DNA is left out, because the CDR3 cannot be placed on it with certainty; the CDR3 is given as TCRdb lists it. The gene calls are TRBV28 and TRBJ1-5; the table's D call TRBD1 went unverified against the DNA. Ends included, the CDR3 has 15 residues. The germline V gene encodes CDR1 MDHEN and CDR2 SYDVKM. The CDR3 protein is CASSLTGATKQPQLL.

Details on this clonotype: One base away lies a much larger clone, so this may be a sequencing read error. The chain employs TRBV6-2 or TRBV6-3 and TRBJ2-1, with TRBD1 identical over 12 bases. CDR1 MNHEY and CDR2 SVGEGT come from the germline V gene. V lost 7 bases to trimming and J lost 7 bases; unmatched junction nucleotides: 5. This CDR3 is built from 14 residues. DNA for the CDR3: TGTGCCAGCACCCGGGACAGGGGGCTGAATGAGCAGTTCTTC. Protein product: CASTRDRGLNEQFF.

Details on this clonotype: A much larger clonotype is one base distant, so this may be a read error. The gene calls are TRBV20-1 and TRBJ2-3, with D unclear. The CDR3 has 11 amino acids. Trimming pared 8 bases from V and 6 bases from J, leaving 12 bases between. The germline CDR1 and CDR2 sequences are DFQATT and SNEGSKA (reference sequence). CDR3 in DNA: TGCAGTACTGGTCGCATGGATACGCAGTATTTT. It codes for CSTGRMDTQYF.

A word on this clonotype: The junction does not match germline at one end; this may be a read error. This sequence joins TRBV12-3 or TRBV12-4 and TRBJ2-7; D may be TRBD2 (5 bases). The CDR3 consists of 14 residues. The CDR3 sequence: CASSFHRADYEKYF. In DNA form, the CDR3 reads TGTGCCAGCAGTTTTCACAGAGCAGACTACGAGAAGTACTTC.

With regard to this clonotype: The junction departs from the called germline gene at one end, perhaps through a read error. V and J are TRBV11-1 and TRBJ2-3; possible D gene TRBD2, 5 bases. The CDR3 has 12 residues. The germline gives CDR1 SGHAT, CDR2 FQDESV (reference sequence). The CDR3 reads CASGRETDRQYF. The CDR3 nucleotides are TGTGCCAGCGGTCGGGAAACAGATAGGCAGTATTTT. The entire variable domain, with the rest obtained from reference TRBV11-1 and TRBJ2-3, is as follows: EAEVAQSPRYKITEKSQAVAFWCDPISGHATLYWYRQILGQGPELLVQFQDESVVDDSQLPKDRFSAERLKGVDSTLKIQPAELGDSAMYLCASGRETDRQYFGPGTRLTVL.

The rearrangement uses TRBV6-1 and TRBJ1-2; D is perhaps TRBD1 (6 bases). Germline values: CDR1 MNHNS, CDR2 SASEGT. V was shortened by 8 bases and J by 6 bases, with 19 bases between the two germline ends. This CDR3 region has 14 residues. Here the CDR3 DNA reads TGTGCCAGCGCGACCGGGGGCCGAAACCATGGCTACACCTTC. Its translation is CASATGGRNHGYTF.

To note about this clonotype: A read error may explain this, as a much larger clone is one base away. The chain uses TRBV20-1 and TRBJ2-3, with TRBD2 as a possible D gene (6 bases). CDR3 length: 14 residues. Between the trimmed V and J ends, which lost 6 bases and 6 bases, there was a span of 19 bases. Germline V gene lookup returns CDR1 DFQATT and CDR2 SNEGSKA (reference sequence). The DNA for the CDR3 is TGCAGTGCCCAGCCTGGCGGGACCGGGGATACGCAGTATTTT. Its translation is CSAQPGGTGDTQYF.